This T cell receptor beta chain was captured by sequencing in a study of blood T cell repertoires in COVID-19. Using immunoSEQ multiplex PCR, the repertoire was profiled, and TCRdb retains in-frame clones only, with some absent. Among 250,000 to 300,000 clones listed, almost 90% were seen once. This CDR3 comprises 20 residues. J lost 0 bases, V lost 0 bases, and 15 bases had no gene match. The germline CDR1 and CDR2 sequences are LGHDT and YNNKEL (reference sequence). The gene calls are TRBV3-1 (or the pseudogene TRBV3-2) and TRBJ2-3; 7 bases fit TRBD2. The receptor comes from a woman aged 25 to 39 with COVID-19, enrolled during active disease. The sample consisted of peripheral blood. The CDR3 sequence: CASSQDDGTMGPGSTDTQYF. CDR3 DNA sequence: TGTGCCAGCAGCCAAGATGATGGGACTATGGGACCTGGGAGCACAGATACGCAGTATTTT.